Reported below is one T cell receptor beta chain. The sample is drawn from a study of blood T cells in healthy people across ages. The germline gives CDR1 DFQATT, CDR2 SNEGSKA (reference sequence). Between the trimmed V and J ends, which lost 1 base and 4 bases, there was a span of 17 bases. CDR3 length equals 16 residues. A second roughly 7 to 12 cycle PCR used barcoded and J-beta primers. Each cDNA molecule carried a tag from a template-switch adaptor that contained 12 random nucleotides. Each CDR3 protein is one row after TCRdb ran MiXCR on the 5' RACE reads. Of around 2 million distinct CDR3 sequences listed, 39% are singletons.

This sequence was found in a human donor in good health. The genes are TRBV20-1 and TRBJ2-1; possibly TRBD2 for D (7 bases). Material for sequencing was blood. This CDR3 reads CSARVRGGGGYNEQFF. The CDR3 DNA is TGCAGTGCTAGAGTCCGAGGAGGGGGGGGATACAATGAGCAGTTCTTC.